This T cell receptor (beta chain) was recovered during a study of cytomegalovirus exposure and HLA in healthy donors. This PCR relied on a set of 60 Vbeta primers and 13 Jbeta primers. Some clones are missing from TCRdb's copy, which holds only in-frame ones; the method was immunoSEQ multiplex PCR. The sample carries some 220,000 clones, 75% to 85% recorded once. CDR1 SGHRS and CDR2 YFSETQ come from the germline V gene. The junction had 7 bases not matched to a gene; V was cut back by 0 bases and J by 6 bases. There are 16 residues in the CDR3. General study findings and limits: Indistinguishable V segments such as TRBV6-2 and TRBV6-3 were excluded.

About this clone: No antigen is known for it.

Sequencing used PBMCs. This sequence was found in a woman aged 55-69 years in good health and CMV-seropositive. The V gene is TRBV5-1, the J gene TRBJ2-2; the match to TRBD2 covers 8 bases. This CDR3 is CASSLEPGGMAGELFF. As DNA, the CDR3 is TGCGCCAGCAGCTTGGAGCCGGGGGGGATGGCCGGGGAGCTGTTTTTT.